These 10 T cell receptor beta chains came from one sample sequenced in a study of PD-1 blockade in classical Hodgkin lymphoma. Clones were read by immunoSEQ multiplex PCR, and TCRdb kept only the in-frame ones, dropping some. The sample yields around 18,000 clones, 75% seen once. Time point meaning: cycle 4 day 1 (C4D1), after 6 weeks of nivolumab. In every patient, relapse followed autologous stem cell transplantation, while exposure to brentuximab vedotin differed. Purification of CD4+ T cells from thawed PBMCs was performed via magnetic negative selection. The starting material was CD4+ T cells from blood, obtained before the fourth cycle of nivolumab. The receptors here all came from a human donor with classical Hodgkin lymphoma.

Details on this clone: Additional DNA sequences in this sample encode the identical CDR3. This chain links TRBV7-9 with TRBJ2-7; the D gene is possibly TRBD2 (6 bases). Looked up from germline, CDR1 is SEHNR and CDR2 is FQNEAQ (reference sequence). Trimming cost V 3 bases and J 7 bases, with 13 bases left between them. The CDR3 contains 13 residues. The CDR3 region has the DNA TGTGCCAGCAGCTTGACGGGGGTAAGAGAGCAGTACGTC. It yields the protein CASSLTGVREQYV.

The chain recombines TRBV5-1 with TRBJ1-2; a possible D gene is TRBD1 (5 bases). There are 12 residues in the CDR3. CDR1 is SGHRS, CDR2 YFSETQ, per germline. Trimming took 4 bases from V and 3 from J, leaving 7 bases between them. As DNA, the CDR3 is TGCGCCAGCAGCCTGACAGACTATGGCTACACCTTC. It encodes CASSLTDYGYTF.

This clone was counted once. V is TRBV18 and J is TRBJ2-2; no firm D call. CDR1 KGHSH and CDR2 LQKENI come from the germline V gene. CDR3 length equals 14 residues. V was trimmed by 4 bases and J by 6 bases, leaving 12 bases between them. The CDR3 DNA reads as TGTGCCAGCTCACGGACGTCTCCCGCCGGGGAGCTGTTTTTT. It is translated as CASSRTSPAGELFF.

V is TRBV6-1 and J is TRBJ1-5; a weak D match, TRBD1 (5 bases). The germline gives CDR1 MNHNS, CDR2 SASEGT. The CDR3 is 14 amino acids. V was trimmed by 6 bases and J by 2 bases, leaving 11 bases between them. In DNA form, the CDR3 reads TGTGCCAGCAGCCCCCGGGGCGGCAATCAGCCCCAGCATTTT. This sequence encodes CASSPRGGNQPQHF.

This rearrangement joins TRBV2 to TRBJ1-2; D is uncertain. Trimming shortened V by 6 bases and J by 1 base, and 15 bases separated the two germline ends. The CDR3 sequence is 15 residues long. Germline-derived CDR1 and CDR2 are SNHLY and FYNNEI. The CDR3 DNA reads TGTGCCAGCAGGGAACCAAGGTTCGGTAACTATGGCTACACCTTC. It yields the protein CASREPRFGNYGYTF.

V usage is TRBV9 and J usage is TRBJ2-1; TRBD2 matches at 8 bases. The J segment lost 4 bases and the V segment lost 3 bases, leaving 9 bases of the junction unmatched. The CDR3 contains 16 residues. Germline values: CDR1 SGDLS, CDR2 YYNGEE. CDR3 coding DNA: TGTGCCAGCAGCGAACTAGCGGAGAACGTTTACAATGAGCAGTTCTTC. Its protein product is CASSELAENVYNEQFF.

The CDR3 sequence is CASSPPVTGTGYTF. Here the CDR3 DNA reads TGTGCCAGCAGTCCGCCCGTGACAGGAACCGGCTACACCTTC. The chain joins TRBV28 to TRBJ1-2; D may be TRBD1 (6 bases). Trimming removed 5 bases at V and 8 bases at J, with 18 bases between. CDR3 length: 14 residues. CDR1 and CDR2 from the germline V gene are MDHEN and SYDVKM.

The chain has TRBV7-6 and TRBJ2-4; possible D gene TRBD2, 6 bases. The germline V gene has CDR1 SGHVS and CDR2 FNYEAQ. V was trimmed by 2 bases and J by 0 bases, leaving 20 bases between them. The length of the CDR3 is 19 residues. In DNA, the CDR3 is TGTGCCAGCAGCTTACAGGTCGGGAGTGTTCCGGTAGCCAAAAACATTCAGTACTTC. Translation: CASSLQVGSVPVAKNIQYF.

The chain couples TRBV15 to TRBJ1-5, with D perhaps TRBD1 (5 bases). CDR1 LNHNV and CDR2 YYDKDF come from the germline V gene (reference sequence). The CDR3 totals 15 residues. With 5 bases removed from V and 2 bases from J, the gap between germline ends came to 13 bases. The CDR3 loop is CATSGGGTRNQPQHF. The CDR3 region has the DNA TGTGCCACCAGCGGTGGAGGGACCCGCAATCAGCCCCAGCATTTT.

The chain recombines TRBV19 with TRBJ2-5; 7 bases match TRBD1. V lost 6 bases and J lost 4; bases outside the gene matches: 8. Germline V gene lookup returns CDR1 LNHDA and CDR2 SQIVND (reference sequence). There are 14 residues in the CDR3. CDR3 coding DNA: TGTGCCAGTAGAAAGACAGGGATTGCAGAGACCCAGTACTTC. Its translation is CASRKTGIAETQYF.